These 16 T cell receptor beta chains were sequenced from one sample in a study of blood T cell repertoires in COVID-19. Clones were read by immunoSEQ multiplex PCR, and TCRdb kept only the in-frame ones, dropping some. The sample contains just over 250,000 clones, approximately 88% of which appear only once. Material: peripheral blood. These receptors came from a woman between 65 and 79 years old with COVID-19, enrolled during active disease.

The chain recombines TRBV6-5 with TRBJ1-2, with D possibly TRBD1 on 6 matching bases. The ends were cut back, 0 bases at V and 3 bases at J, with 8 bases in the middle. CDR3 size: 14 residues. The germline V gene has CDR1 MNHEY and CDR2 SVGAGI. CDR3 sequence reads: CASSYSSGDYGYTF. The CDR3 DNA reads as TGTGCCAGCAGTTACTCGTCAGGGGACTATGGCTACACCTTC.

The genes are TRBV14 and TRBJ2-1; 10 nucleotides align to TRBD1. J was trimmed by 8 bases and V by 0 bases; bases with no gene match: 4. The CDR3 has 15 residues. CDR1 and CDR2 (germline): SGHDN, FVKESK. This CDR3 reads CASSQEDRGQDEQFF. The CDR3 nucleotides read TGTGCCAGCAGCCAAGAAGACAGGGGGCAAGATGAGCAGTTCTTC.

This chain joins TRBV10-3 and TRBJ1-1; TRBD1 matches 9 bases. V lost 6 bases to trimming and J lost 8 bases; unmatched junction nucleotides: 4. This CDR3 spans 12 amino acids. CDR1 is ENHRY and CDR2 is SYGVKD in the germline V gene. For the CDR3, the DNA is TGTGCCATCAGCGGGGGGACAGGGGAAGCTTTCTTT. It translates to CAISGGTGEAFF.

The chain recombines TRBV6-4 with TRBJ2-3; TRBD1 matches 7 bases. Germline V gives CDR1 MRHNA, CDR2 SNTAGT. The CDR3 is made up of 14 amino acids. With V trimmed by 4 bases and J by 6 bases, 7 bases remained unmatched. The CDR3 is CASSAVTGVDTQYF. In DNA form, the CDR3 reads TGTGCCAGCAGTGCGGTAACAGGGGTGGATACGCAGTATTTT.

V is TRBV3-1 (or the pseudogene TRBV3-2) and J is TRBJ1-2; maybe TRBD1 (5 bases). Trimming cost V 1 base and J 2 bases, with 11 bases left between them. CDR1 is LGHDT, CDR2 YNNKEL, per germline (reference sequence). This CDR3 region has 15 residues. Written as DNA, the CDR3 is TGTGCCAGCAGCCAAGGGGTCCAGGGAAACTATGGCTACACCTTC. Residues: CASSQGVQGNYGYTF.

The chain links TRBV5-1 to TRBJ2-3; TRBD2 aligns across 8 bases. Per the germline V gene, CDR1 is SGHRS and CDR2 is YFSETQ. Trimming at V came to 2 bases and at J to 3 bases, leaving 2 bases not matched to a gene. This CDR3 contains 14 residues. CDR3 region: CASSLGLATDTQYF. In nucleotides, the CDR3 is TGCGCCAGCAGCTTAGGACTAGCAACAGATACGCAGTATTTT.

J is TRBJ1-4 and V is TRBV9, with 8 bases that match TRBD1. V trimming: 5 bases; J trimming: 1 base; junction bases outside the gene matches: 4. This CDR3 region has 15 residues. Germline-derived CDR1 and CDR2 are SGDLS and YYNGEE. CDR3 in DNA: TGTGCCAGCAGTCGGACAGGGTTAACTAATGAAAAACTGTTTTTT. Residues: CASSRTGLTNEKLFF.

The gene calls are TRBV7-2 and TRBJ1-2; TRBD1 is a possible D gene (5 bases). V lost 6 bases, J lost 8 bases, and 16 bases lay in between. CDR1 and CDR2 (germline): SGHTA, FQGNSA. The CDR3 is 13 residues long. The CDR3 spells CASRQLATAGYTF. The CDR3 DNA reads TGTGCCAGCAGGCAACTCGCGACAGCCGGCTACACCTTC. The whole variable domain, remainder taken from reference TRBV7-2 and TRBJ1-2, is GAGVSQSPSNKVTEKGKDVELRCDPISGHTALYWYRQSLGQGLEFLIYFQGNSAPDKSGLPSDRFSAERTGGSVSTLTIQRTQQEDSAVYLCASRQLATAGYTFGSGTRLTVV.

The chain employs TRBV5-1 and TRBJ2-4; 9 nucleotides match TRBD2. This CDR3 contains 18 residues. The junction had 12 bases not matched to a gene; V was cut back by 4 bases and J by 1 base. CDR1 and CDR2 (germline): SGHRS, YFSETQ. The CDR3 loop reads CASSHGTASGRAKNIQYF. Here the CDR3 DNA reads TGCGCCAGCAGCCACGGAACGGCCAGCGGGAGGGCCAAAAACATTCAGTACTTC.

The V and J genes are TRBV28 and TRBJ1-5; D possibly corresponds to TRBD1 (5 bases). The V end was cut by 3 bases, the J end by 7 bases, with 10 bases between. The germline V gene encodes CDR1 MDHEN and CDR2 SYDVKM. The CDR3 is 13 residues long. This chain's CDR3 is CASSFAGGQPQHF. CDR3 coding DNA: TGTGCCAGCAGTTTTGCCGGGGGGCAGCCCCAGCATTTT.

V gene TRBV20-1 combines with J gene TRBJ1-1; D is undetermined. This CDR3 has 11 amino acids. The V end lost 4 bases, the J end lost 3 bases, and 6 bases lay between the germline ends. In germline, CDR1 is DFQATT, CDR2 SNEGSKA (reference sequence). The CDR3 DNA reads TGCAGTGCTAACCTACACACTGAAGCTTTCTTT. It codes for CSANLHTEAFF.

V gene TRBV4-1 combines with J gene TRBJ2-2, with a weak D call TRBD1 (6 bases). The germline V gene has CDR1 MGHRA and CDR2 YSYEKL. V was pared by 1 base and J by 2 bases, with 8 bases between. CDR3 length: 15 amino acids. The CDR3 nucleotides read TGCGCCAGCAGCCAAGTGACAGGAAACACCGGGGAGCTGTTTTTT. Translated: CASSQVTGNTGELFF.

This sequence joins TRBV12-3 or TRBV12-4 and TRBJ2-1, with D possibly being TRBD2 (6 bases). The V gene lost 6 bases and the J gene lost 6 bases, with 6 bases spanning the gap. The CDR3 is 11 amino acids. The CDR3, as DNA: TGTGCCAGCAGGGGAGGCAATGAGCAGTTCTTC. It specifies CASRGGNEQFF.

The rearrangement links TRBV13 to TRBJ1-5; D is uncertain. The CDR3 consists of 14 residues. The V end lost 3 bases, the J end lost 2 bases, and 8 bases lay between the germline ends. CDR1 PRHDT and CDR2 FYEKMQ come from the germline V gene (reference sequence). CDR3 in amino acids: CASSLFGGNQPQHF. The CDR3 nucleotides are TGTGCCAGCAGCTTGTTTGGAGGCAATCAGCCCCAGCATTTT. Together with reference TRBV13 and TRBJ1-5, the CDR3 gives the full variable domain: AAGVIQSPRHLIKEKRETATLKCYPIPRHDTVYWYQQGPGQDPQFLISFYEKMQSDKGSIPDRFSAQQFSDYHSELNMSSLELGDSALYFCASSLFGGNQPQHFGDGTRLSIL.

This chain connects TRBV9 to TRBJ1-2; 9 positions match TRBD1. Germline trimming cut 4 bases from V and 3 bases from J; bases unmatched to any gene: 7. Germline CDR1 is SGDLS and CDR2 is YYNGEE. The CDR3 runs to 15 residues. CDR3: CASSPRTGVYYGYTF. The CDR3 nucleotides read TGTGCCAGCAGCCCCCGGACAGGGGTCTACTATGGCTACACCTTC.

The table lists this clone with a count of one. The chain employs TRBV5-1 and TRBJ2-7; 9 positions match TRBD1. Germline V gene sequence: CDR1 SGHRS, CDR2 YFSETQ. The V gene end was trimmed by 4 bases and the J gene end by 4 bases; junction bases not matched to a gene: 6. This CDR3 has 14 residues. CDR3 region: CASSQDRGGYEQYF. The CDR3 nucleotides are TGCGCCAGCAGCCAGGACAGGGGTGGGTACGAGCAGTACTTC.